This note documents a single T cell receptor (beta chain) sequence. This clone was observed a few times. This receptor's antigen is unknown. Base qualities are missing; no much larger clone stands one base away. Participants in the prospective study were enrolled through a virtual design, were aged 18 to 89 years, and lived in 24 United States geographic areas. In the prospective study, participants were assigned to cohorts based on the clinical history participants reported in a screening survey and a study questionnaire. Recovered participants in ImmuneRACE Cohort 3 were defined by two consecutive negative NP/OP PCR tests, clearance by a healthcare professional, or resolution of symptoms. In the prospective study, mobile phlebotomists collected whole blood, serum and a nasopharyngeal or oropharyngeal swab from each participant. Participants in the prospective study had the option to provide additional blood draws and questionnaires over a roughly 2-month period. Before DNA extraction, prospective study blood samples were shipped either frozen or at room temperature.

The data derive from a study of blood T cell repertoires in COVID-19 (dated by TCRdb to about 2020). For the wider study: Samples covering the acute and convalescent phases of COVID-19 were provided by collaborators in the United States, Italy and Spain. Deeply sampled blood TCRbeta repertoires from subjects exposed to, actively infected with, or recovered from COVID-19 were included in the dataset. The samples were drawn from two sources: the first 160 participants of the ongoing ImmuneRACE study, and some 1,300 subjects contributed by 6 global collaborators. The sample metadata nearly always contained a de-identified subject ID, COVID-19 status, age in years and sex. Where available, HLA class I and class II types were obtained from metadata supplied by the sample provider rather than from assay-based typing. The prospective study material was composed of cDNA or gDNA derived from T cells, B-cell-depleted T cells, or PBMCs. The repertoires were released in a freely available public database meant as a resource for research on the immune response to SARS-CoV-2. The paper's findings and limits, for the study overall: The amount of clinical and demographic metadata varied by source and participant and was provided uncurated.

TCRbeta CDR3 regions were amplified from genomic DNA using the immunoSEQ Assay, a bias-controlled multiplex PCR. Regarding the original processing steps: Within the assay, amplification of reference gene primers was used to estimate how many nucleated cells each sample contained. To quantify the absolute abundance of each unique TCRbeta CDR3 rearrangement, sequence reads were collapsed and filtered. For each sample, productive Simpson clonality was calculated by taking the square root of Simpson's diversity index across productive rearrangements. TCRdb took this table from immuneACCESS and kept in-frame rearrangements with V and J called. Such tables lack part of the clones; where checked against another copy, unresolved V genes explain under half of the gap, and the rest is unexplained. From that table come the V and J calls and clone size; the DNA was used to work out D and trimming. Here the sample has some 250,000 clones; around 85% occur a single time. Over 1.5% of the sample belongs to the ten largest clones.

The V end gives up 3 bases and the J end 10 bases, leaving 6 bases in the junction not matched to a gene. Reading from cysteine to phenylalanine, the CDR3 counts 15 amino acids. Only the CDR3 DNA stays, 45 bases, in frame from base 1. The CDR1 and CDR2 encoded by the germline V gene are MGHDK and SYGVNS. Sequencing was performed on PBMCs or T cells enriched from blood (not recorded which). The chain is made from TRBV25-1 and TRBJ1-6, and TRBD1 aligns with 10 junction nucleotides. This clonotype was obtained from a woman in her forties or fifties who had recovered from COVID-19. The nucleotides read TGTGCCAGCAGTGATTTCGGGACAGGGGACTCACCCCTCCACTTT. This encodes CASSDFGTGDSPLHF.